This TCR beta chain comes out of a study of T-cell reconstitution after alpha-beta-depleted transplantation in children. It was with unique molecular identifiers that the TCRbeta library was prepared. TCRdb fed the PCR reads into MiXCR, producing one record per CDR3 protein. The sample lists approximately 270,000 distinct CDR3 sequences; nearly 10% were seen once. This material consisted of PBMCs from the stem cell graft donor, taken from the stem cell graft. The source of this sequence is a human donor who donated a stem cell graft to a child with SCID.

The CDR3: CASSPGHSGGIFSGANVLTF. CDR3 DNA sequence: TGTGCCAGCAGTCCCGGCCATAGCGGGGGAATATTCTCTGGGGCCAACGTCCTGACTTTC. The chain combines TRBV12-3 or TRBV12-4 with TRBJ2-6; 9 nucleotides align to TRBD2. The V and J ends lost 5 bases and 0 bases, in that order; junction bases with no gene match: 14. This CDR3 has 20 amino acids.